This T cell receptor (beta chain) was recovered during a study of blood T cell repertoires in COVID-19. The wider study: The study drew acute and convalescent COVID-19 samples from the United States, Italy and Spain. In each case, the material was cDNA or gDNA derived from T cells, B-cell-depleted T cells, or PBMCs.

Source study methods: Quantification of nucleated cells was approximated via reference gene primer amplification. Clones were sequenced by immunoSEQ multiplex PCR, and TCRdb holds only the in-frame ones, with some missing. V, J and clone size were drawn from that table, and D and trimming were deduced from the DNA. The repertoire consists of almost 50,000 clones, with around 79% occurring once and the leading ten covering 20% to 30%. CDR1 is MDHEN, CDR2 SYDVKM, per germline. V lost 8 bases and J 14 bases, leaving 15 bases between the germline ends. The CDR3 runs to 11 residues. The V and J genes are TRBV28 and TRBJ2-2, with D possibly TRBD1 on 6 matching bases. The receptor comes from a man aged 65 to 85 with acute or convalescent COVID-19. Input material: peripheral blood. CDR3 DNA sequence: TGTGCCAGCCAAAACAGGGTCGGCCTGTTTTTT. Its translation is CASQNRVGLFF. The full variable domain, rest sourced from reference TRBV28 and TRBJ2-2, is DVKVTQSSRYLVKRTGEKVFLECVQDMDHENMFWYRQDPGLGLRLIYFSYDVKMKEKGDIPEGYSVSREKKERFSLILESASTNQTSMYLCASQNRVGLFFGEGSRLTVL.